Below are 10 T cell receptor beta chains sequenced from a single sample in a study of cytomegalovirus exposure and HLA in healthy donors. PCR was performed using 60 Vbeta and 13 Jbeta primers. Measured with immunoSEQ multiplex PCR; TCRdb has only the in-frame clones, and not every one. The sample holds under 130,000 clones, just over 75% seen once. The material sequenced was PBMCs. The receptor set was obtained from a man aged 35-49 years in good health and CMV-seropositive.

V is TRBV9 and J is TRBJ2-3; 10 nucleotides line up with TRBD2. The CDR3 is 15 amino acids. Germline loops: CDR1 SGDLS, CDR2 YYNGEE. V shed 0 bases, J shed 6 bases, and the junction held 4 bases outside the gene matches. As DNA, the CDR3 is TGTGCCAGCAGCGTAGTAGCTAGCGGGGGTGATACGCAGTATTTT. Translated, it gives CASSVVASGGDTQYF.

The chain couples TRBV19 to TRBJ1-3; no clear D gene. V lost 0 bases, J lost 0 bases, and 12 bases lay in between. The CDR3 consists of 17 residues. Germline V lookup: CDR1 LNHDA, CDR2 SQIVND (reference sequence). The CDR3 region is CASSIDSATSSGNTIYF. For the CDR3, the DNA is TGTGCCAGTAGTATAGATTCTGCCACCAGCTCTGGAAACACCATATATTTT.

In its sample, this clone was seen once. V gene TRBV19 combines with J gene TRBJ1-4, with D maybe TRBD1 (5 bases). The CDR3 has 15 residues. Between the trimmed V and J ends, which lost 5 bases and 5 bases, there was a span of 15 bases. Germline V gene data show CDR1 as LNHDA and CDR2 as SQIVND (reference sequence). The CDR3 protein is CASSVPGTVNEKLFF. DNA for the CDR3: TGTGCCAGTAGTGTGCCCGGGACTGTAAATGAAAAACTGTTTTTT.

V gene TRBV11-2 combines with J gene TRBJ2-1, with 9 positions matching TRBD2. V shed 5 bases and J 0 bases; nucleotides not matched to a gene: 2. The CDR3 has 15 amino acids. The germline gives CDR1 SGHAT, CDR2 FQNNGV. CDR3 bases: TGTGCCAGCAGCCCGACTAGCGGCTCCTACAATGAGCAGTTCTTC. It specifies CASSPTSGSYNEQFF.

The rearrangement joins TRBV15 to TRBJ1-5; 7 nucleotides agree with TRBD1. This CDR3 is built from 15 residues. The J segment lost 7 bases and the V segment lost 0 bases, leaving 6 bases of the junction unmatched. Germline CDR1 and CDR2: LNHNV and YYDKDF (reference sequence). CDR3 sequence reads: CATSRDLTGWQPQHF. CDR3 sequence (DNA): TGTGCCACCAGCAGAGATCTGACAGGGTGGCAGCCCCAGCATTTT.

The chain couples TRBV2 to TRBJ1-2; D might be TRBD1 (6 bases). The CDR3 is 13 amino acids. Trimming removed 4 bases at V and 4 bases at J, with 10 bases between. CDR1 is SNHLY, CDR2 FYNNEI, per germline. CDR3 nucleotides: TGTGCCAGCAGTGCGGACAGAAGCTATGGCTACACCTTC. Translation: CASSADRSYGYTF.

This chain uses TRBV7-9 with TRBJ2-7; a possible D gene is TRBD1 (5 bases). With 5 bases removed from V and 0 bases from J, the gap between germline ends came to 17 bases. CDR1 and CDR2 from the germline V gene are SEHNR and FQNEAQ (reference sequence). CDR3 length equals 16 residues. DNA of the CDR3: TGTGCCAGCAGCCCGCGGCAGGGTGTGAGCTCCTACGAGCAGTACTTC. It specifies CASSPRQGVSSYEQYF.

V and J are TRBV2 and TRBJ2-7; tentatively, D is TRBD1 (5 bases). The CDR3 runs 16 residues. CDR1 SNHLY and CDR2 FYNNEI come from the germline V gene. The ends were cut back, 7 bases at V and 0 bases at J, with 19 bases in the middle. CDR3 in amino acids: CASTDGIWGSSYEQYF. CDR3 sequence (DNA): TGTGCCAGCACGGACGGCATTTGGGGCAGCTCCTACGAGCAGTACTTC.

CDR3 sequence reads: CASNPQGGNSPLHF. The CDR3 DNA follows: TGCGCCAGCAATCCCCAGGGAGGTAATTCACCCCTCCACTTT. The chain links TRBV5-1 to TRBJ1-6; a possible D gene is TRBD1 (5 bases). Germline CDR1 reads SGHRS; CDR2 reads YFSETQ. This CDR3 has 14 amino acids. Trimming stripped 6 bases from V and 6 bases from J, with 13 bases between.

V usage is TRBV4-1 and J usage is TRBJ1-2; no reliable D call. The germline gives CDR1 MGHRA, CDR2 YSYEKL. Deletions cut 1 base from V and 3 bases from J, with 12 bases between. The CDR3 has 15 residues. CDR3 residues: CASSQVRGTYYGYTF. CDR3 DNA: TGCGCCAGCAGCCAAGTGCGGGGAACCTACTATGGCTACACCTTC.